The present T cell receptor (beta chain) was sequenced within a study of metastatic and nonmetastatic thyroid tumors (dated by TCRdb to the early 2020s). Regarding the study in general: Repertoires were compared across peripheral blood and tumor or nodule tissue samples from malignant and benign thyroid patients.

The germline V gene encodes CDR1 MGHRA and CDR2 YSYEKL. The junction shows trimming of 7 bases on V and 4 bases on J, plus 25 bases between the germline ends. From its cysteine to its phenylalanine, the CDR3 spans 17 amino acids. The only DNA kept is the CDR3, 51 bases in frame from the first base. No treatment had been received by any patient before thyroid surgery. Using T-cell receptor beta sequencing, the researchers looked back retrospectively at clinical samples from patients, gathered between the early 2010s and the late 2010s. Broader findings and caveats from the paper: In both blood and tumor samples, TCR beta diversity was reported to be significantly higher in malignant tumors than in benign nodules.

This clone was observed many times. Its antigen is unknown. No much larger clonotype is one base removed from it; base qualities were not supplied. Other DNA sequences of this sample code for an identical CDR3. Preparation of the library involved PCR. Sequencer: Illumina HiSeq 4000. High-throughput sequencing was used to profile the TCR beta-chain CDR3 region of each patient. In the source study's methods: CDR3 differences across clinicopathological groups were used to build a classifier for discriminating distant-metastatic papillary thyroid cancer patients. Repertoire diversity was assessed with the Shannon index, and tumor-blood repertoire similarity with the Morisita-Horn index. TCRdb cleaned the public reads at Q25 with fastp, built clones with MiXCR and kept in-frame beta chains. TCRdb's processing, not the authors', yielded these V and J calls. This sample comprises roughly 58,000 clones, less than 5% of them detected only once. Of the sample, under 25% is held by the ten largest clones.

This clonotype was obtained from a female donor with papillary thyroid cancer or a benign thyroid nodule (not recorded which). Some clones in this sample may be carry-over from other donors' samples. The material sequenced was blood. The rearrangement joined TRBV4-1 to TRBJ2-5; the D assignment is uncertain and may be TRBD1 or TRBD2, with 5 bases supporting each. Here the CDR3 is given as CASKKTPGTATLETQYF. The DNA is TGCGCCAGCAAAAAAACGCCAGGGACGGCAACTTTAGAGACCCAGTACTTC.